This TCR beta chain was obtained from a study of cytomegalovirus exposure and HLA in healthy donors. General study results and limits: Under in vitro conditions, a few CMV-associated chains were confirmed as specific for CMV antigens.

Both 60 Vbeta primers and 13 Jbeta primers went into the PCR. The repertoire was sequenced with immunoSEQ multiplex PCR; TCRdb's copy has only in-frame clones and lacks some. The repertoire holds 150,000 to 200,000 clones, with around 87% as singletons. A word on this clone: Antigen specificity is unknown.

Germline CDR1 SGHKS, CDR2 YYEKEE (reference sequence). Trimming cost V 0 bases and J 4 bases; bases outside gene matches: 3. CDR3 size: 15 residues. This chain links TRBV5-5 with TRBJ2-1; 8 nucleotides agree with TRBD1. The sequenced material came from PBMCs. The clonotype comes from a young woman in good health and CMV-seronegative. The CDR3 region is CASSLGQGSYNEQFF. The CDR3 nucleotides read TGTGCCAGCAGCTTGGGACAGGGGTCGTACAATGAGCAGTTCTTC.